This TCR beta chain was obtained from a study of T cells expressing NK-cell markers. General study findings and limits: Dominant NKG2C+ clonotypes were found to form about 1.0-7.0% of CD8+ T cells in over five donors. Whether the expanded NKG2C+ T cell clones recognized HCMV remained unclear.

TCRdb reanalyzed the 5' RACE reads and collapses them to one entry per CDR3 protein, without DNA. The sample table includes fewer than 400,000 distinct CDR3 sequences. The CDR3 has 14 residues. Per the germline V gene, CDR1 is SGHDT and CDR2 is YYEEEE. On this clonotype itself: Its antigen remains unknown.

Input material: blood T cells: a sorted CD56 or NKG2C T cell subset, CD4+ or CD8+ T cells, or bulk PBMC T cells (not recorded which). This clonotype originated in a man aged 18 to 69 in good health. This chain uses TRBV5-6 with TRBJ1-3. CDR3 loop: CASSPGVFRNTIYF.